This TCR beta chain was obtained from a study of Ad26.COV2.S vaccination and SARS-CoV-2 variants. Study-wide context: Donor got 5x10^10 or 1x10^11 viral particles of Ad26.COV2.S. General observations from the study: The authors reported substantial breadth in spike-specific CD8+ and CD4+ T cell responses after vaccination. Breadth of non-spike TCRs did not differ between vaccinees and placebo recipients.

The sample's treatment: around 19 received Ad26.COV2.S at low or high dose, single or two shots; about 5 received placebo; per-sample allocation not given. All samples were drawn on day 63, counting from the first vaccine or placebo injection. Data came from immunoSEQ multiplex PCR; TCRdb stores just in-frame clones and leaves some out. The table shows more than 300,000 clones, with about 86% occurring only once. Trimming removed 3 bases at V and 4 bases at J, with 6 bases between. Looked up from germline, CDR1 is LNHNV and CDR2 is YYDKDF (reference sequence). This CDR3 spans 12 amino acids. A note on this clone: The antigen is unknown.

This receptor was identified in a person between 18 and 59 years old who received the Ad26.COV2.S COVID-19 vaccine or a placebo. Here the sequenced sample was peripheral blood, taken in a trial of Ad26.COV2.S vaccine versus placebo. The chain joins TRBV15 to TRBJ1-2; D may be TRBD1 (5 bases). The CDR3, as DNA: TGTGCCACCAGCAGTGACAGCTATGGCTACACCTTC. This translates into CATSSDSYGYTF.